The clone carrying this T cell receptor beta chain has just a few counts. CDR3 length: 13 residues. The V gene lost 6 bases and the J gene lost 11 bases, with 20 bases spanning the gap. MiXCR, run by TCRdb on the 5' RACE reads, gives a single entry per CDR3 protein. The sample contains under 300,000 distinct CDR3 sequences, less than 9.5% of which appear only once. The sample is drawn from a study of T-cell memory formation after mild COVID-19. V usage is TRBV12-3 or TRBV12-4 and J usage is TRBJ2-7; D may be TRBD2 (6 bases). The material sequenced was PBMCs or a T cell subset sorted from them (not recorded which). The sequence was obtained from a man younger than 35 who had mild COVID-19 (a few samples of this study predate the infection). Cell type and time point are not known. The CDR3 nucleotides read TGTGCCAGCAGCCCTAGCGACTTTACCAGAAAGTACTTC. It yields the protein CASSPSDFTRKYF.